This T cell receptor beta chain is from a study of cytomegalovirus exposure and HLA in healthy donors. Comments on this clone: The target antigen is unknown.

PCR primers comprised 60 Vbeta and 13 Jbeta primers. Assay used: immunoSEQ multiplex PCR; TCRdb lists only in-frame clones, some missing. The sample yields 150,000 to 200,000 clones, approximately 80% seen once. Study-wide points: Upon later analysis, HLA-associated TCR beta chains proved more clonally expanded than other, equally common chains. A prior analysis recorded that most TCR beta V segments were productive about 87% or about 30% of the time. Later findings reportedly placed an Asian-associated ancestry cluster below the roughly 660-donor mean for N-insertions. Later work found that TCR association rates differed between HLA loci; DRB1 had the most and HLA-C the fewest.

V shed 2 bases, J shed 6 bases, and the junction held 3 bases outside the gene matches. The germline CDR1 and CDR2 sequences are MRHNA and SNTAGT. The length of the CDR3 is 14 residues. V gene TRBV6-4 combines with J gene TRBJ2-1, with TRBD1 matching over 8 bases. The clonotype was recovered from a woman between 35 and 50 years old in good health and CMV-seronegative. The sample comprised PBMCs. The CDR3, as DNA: TGTGCCAGCAGTGACGGCACAGGGGGCAATGAGCAGTTCTTC. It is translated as CASSDGTGGNEQFF.